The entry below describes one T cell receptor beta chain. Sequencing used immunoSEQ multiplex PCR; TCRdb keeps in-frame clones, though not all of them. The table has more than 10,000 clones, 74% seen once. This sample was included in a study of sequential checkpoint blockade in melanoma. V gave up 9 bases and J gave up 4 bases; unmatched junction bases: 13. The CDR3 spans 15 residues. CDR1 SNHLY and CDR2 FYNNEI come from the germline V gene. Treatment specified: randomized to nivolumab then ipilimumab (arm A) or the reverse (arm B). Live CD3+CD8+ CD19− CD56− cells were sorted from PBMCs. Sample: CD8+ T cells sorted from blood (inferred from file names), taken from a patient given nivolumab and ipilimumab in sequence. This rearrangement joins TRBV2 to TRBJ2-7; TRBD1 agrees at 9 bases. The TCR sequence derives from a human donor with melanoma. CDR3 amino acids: CASTWTGQGYYEQYF. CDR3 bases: TGTGCCAGTACCTGGACGGGACAGGGATATTACGAGCAGTACTTC. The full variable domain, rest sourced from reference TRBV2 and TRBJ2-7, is EPEVTQTPSHQVTQMGQEVILRCVPISNHLYFYWYRQILGQKVEFLVSFYNNEISEKSEIFDDQFSVERPDGSNFTLKIRSTKLEDSAMYFCASTWTGQGYYEQYFGPGTRLTVT.